The 16 T cell receptor beta chains reported below all come from one sample, sequenced in a study of T cells in Graves' hyperthyroidism and ophthalmopathy. Using RNA transcripts as the source, TCR beta CDR3 regions were amplified. Primed by the HTBI set, a first-round RT-PCR was run on the TCR CDR3. Each CDR3 protein gets one entry after TCRdb re-called the multiplex PCR reads with MiXCR. The table lists about 740,000 distinct CDR3 sequences, 14% of them singletons. Sequences were obtained from blood. Receptors originate from a woman between 18 and 29 years old with Graves' hyperthyroidism.

The V and J genes are TRBV9 and TRBJ2-1, with TRBD1 identical over 9 bases. V lost 5 bases and J lost 4; bases outside the gene matches: 13. This CDR3 spans 17 amino acids. Germline loops: CDR1 SGDLS, CDR2 YYNGEE. The CDR3 sequence is CASSQRGPGQGYNEQFF. CDR3 nucleotides: TGTGCCAGCAGTCAAAGGGGACCGGGACAGGGTTACAATGAGCAGTTCTTC. The variable domain in full, completed from reference TRBV9 and TRBJ2-1, reads DSGVTQTPKHLITATGQRVTLRCSPRSGDLSVYWYQQSLDQGLQFLIQYYNGEERAKGNILERFSAQQFPDLHSELNLSSLELGDSALYFCASSQRGPGQGYNEQFFGPGTRLTVL.

The genes are TRBV29-1 and TRBJ2-7; D gene uncertain. The V gene's germline CDR1 is SQVTM and CDR2 ANQGSEA. CDR3 length equals 11 residues. Between the trimmed V and J ends, which lost 4 bases and 6 bases, there was a span of 10 bases. In DNA, the CDR3 is TGCAGCGTTGTAGAACCCGGCGAGCAGTACTTC. It yields the protein CSVVEPGEQYF.

This clonotype was counted at least ten times. V gene TRBV28 combines with J gene TRBJ2-5; TRBD2 agrees at 7 bases. Germline lookup yields CDR1 MDHEN and CDR2 SYDVKM. V lost 5 bases to trimming and J lost 1 base; unmatched junction nucleotides: 7. CDR3 length: 15 residues. CDR3 sequence: CASSTIAGLQETQYF. The CDR3 DNA reads as TGTGCCAGCAGTACCATAGCGGGCCTCCAAGAGACCCAGTACTTC.

This clonotype was detected ten times or more. The chain combines TRBV6-2 or TRBV6-3 with TRBJ1-4; D call uncertain. Germline-derived CDR1 and CDR2 are MNHEY and SVGEGT. The CDR3 contains 15 residues. Trimming removed 2 bases at V and 5 bases at J, with 12 bases between. The CDR3: CASSYGSTKNEKLFF. The CDR3 region has the DNA TGTGCCAGCAGTTACGGCTCCACGAAGAATGAAAAACTGTTTTTT.

The chain is built from TRBV12-3 or TRBV12-4 and TRBJ2-2; possible D gene TRBD1, 5 bases. The CDR3 is 15 residues long. Trimming left V 2 bases short and J 4 bases short, with 11 bases between. For the CDR3, the DNA is TGTGCCAGCAGTTTACTCTATGACAGCACCGGGGAGCTGTTTTTT. Translation gives CASSLLYDSTGELFF.

The chain employs TRBV2 and TRBJ2-2; 7 nucleotides agree with TRBD2. Trimming took 2 bases from V and 7 from J; bases not matched to a gene: 7. The CDR3 runs 15 residues. Per the germline V gene, CDR1 is SNHLY and CDR2 is FYNNEI. CDR3 loop: CASSELGGLVGELFF. The CDR3 region has the DNA TGTGCCAGCAGTGAACTGGGAGGGCTAGTCGGGGAGCTGTTTTTT.

The V and J genes are TRBV9 and TRBJ2-6; D is possibly TRBD1 (5 bases). Germline CDR1 reads SGDLS; CDR2 reads YYNGEE. The length of the CDR3 is 15 residues. V was shortened by 0 bases and J by 2 bases, with 6 bases between the two germline ends. CDR3 nucleotides: TGTGCCAGCAGCGTAGTGGGGCCTGGGGCCAACGTCCTGACTTTC. This translates into CASSVVGPGANVLTF.

This clonotype was seen many times. CDR3: CASSRQGAGANVLTF. The CDR3 DNA reads TGTGCCAGCAGTCGACAGGGTGCGGGGGCCAACGTCCTGACTTTC. The J gene is TRBJ2-6, the V gene TRBV2; 7 bases match TRBD1. The CDR3 length is 15 residues. Per germline, CDR1 SNHLY and CDR2 FYNNEI. V lost 5 bases, J lost 4 bases, and 5 bases stayed unmatched.

This clonotype was seen many times. The V call is TRBV30, the J call TRBJ1-2; a possible D gene is TRBD1 (5 bases). Per germline, CDR1 GTSNPN and CDR2 SVGIG (reference sequence). The V end was cut by 2 bases, the J end by 8 bases, with 18 bases between. CDR3 length: 14 residues. The CDR3 protein is CAWSIIQGRRGYTF. CDR3 nucleotides: TGTGCCTGGAGTATAATCCAGGGAAGACGGGGCTACACCTTC.

This clonotype has more than one count but fewer than ten. The chain recombines TRBV28 with TRBJ1-1; weak D call: TRBD1 (6 bases). The CDR3 extends over 12 amino acids. Trimming left V 5 bases short and J 8 bases short, with 12 bases between. Germline CDR1 MDHEN, CDR2 SYDVKM. The CDR3 here is CASSLVGQEAFF. The CDR3 DNA reads TGTGCCAGCAGTCTTGTTGGACAGGAAGCTTTCTTT.

This clonotype was found many times. This chain connects TRBV20-1 to TRBJ2-7; weak D call: TRBD2 (7 bases). This CDR3 is built from 14 residues. Germline CDR1 DFQATT, CDR2 SNEGSKA (reference sequence). The V and J ends lost 5 bases and 5 bases respectively, with 19 bases between them. In DNA form, the CDR3 reads TGCAGTGCTCGGCGGGGGTTACAGGGCGACGAGCAGTACTTC. Its protein product is CSARRGLQGDEQYF.

This clonotype showed up many times. The chain combines TRBV28 with TRBJ1-2; D gene uncertain. V lost 8 bases, J lost 4 bases, and 20 bases lay in between. The CDR3 has 15 amino acids. The germline gives CDR1 MDHEN, CDR2 SYDVKM. The DNA of the CDR3 is TGTGCCAGCCAGGTCCCGGGAGGGCTAGGCTATGGCTACACCTTC. It specifies CASQVPGGLGYGYTF.

The V call is TRBV2, the J call TRBJ1-1, with D uncertain. CDR3 length: 14 residues. CDR1 SNHLY and CDR2 FYNNEI come from the germline V gene. Trimming took 8 bases from V and 2 from J, leaving 15 bases between them. The CDR3 is CASSLIKGNTEAFF. The CDR3 DNA follows: TGTGCCAGCTCGTTGATAAAGGGAAACACTGAAGCTTTCTTT.

This clonotype occurred once. This chain joins TRBV6-1 and TRBJ2-1, with D unresolved. This CDR3 has 15 residues. V lost 0 bases and J lost 4, with 10 bases in between. The germline V gene has CDR1 MNHNS and CDR2 SASEGT. The CDR3 DNA follows: TGTGCCAGCAGTGAAGCGCTCGGGCTGTACAATGAGCAGTTCTTC. Translation gives CASSEALGLYNEQFF.

The chain has TRBV29-1 and TRBJ1-1; 7 bases agree with TRBD1. J lost 1 base, V lost 3 bases, and 5 bases had no gene match. The CDR3 contains 14 residues. Germline V lookup: CDR1 SQVTM, CDR2 ANQGSEA. CDR3 nucleotide sequence: TGCAGCGTTGAGAGACAGGGAGAGAACACTGAAGCTTTCTTT. As protein: CSVERQGENTEAFF.

This clonotype was recorded at least ten times. CDR3 sequence: CASSLSGSSGYTF. The CDR3 coding sequence is TGTGCCAGCAGTTTATCCGGGTCTTCGGGCTACACCTTC. This chain joins TRBV12-3 or TRBV12-4 and TRBJ1-2; no firm D call. V was clipped by 2 bases and J by 8 bases, with 12 bases between them. The CDR3 totals 13 residues.